This T cell receptor (beta chain) is drawn from a study of blood T cells in healthy people across ages. Next came a second PCR, run for about 6 to 11 cycles, which used a sample-barcoded 5' primer along with a J-beta primer mix. Tagging of each cDNA molecule was performed by a template-switch adaptor with 12 random nucleotides. A single record per CDR3 protein comes from TCRdb applying MiXCR to the 5' RACE reads. Among about 640,000 distinct CDR3 sequences listed, around three fifths were seen once. The sequencing sample was made of blood. This TCR was sampled from a man aged 60-69 years in good health.

The chain's CDR3 is CATTTSGGTSYNEQYF. CDR3 nucleotide sequence: TGTGCCACCACGACTAGCGGGGGTACCTCCTACAATGAGCAGTACTTC. The rearrangement links TRBV10-3 to TRBJ2-5; the match to TRBD2 covers 12 bases. The CDR3 loop spans 16 amino acids. The V gene's germline CDR1 is ENHRY and CDR2 SYGVKD. V was clipped by 10 bases and J by 11 bases; unmatched bases: 20.